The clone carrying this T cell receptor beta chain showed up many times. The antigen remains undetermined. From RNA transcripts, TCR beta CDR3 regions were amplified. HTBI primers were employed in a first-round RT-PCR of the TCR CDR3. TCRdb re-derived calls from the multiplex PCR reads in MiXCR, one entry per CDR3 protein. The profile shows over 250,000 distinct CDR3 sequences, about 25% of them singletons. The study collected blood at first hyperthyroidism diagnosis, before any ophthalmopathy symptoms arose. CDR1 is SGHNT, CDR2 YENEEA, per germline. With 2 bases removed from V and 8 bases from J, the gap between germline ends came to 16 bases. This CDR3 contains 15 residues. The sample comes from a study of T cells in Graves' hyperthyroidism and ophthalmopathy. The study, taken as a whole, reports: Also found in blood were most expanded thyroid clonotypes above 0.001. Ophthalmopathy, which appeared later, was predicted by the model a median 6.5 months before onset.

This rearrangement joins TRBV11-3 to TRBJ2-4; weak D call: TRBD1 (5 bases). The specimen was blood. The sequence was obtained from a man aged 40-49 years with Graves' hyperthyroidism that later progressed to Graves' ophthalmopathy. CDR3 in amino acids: CASSLSPAQGDIQYF. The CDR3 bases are TGTGCCAGCAGCTTAAGTCCGGCCCAAGGGGACATTCAGTACTTC.